The 25 T cell receptor beta chains given below trace back to one sample, sequenced in a study of blood T cell repertoires in COVID-19. Some clones are missing from TCRdb's copy, which holds only in-frame ones; the method was immunoSEQ multiplex PCR. Of about 180,000 clones listed, about 82% are singletons. Sequenced sample: PBMCs or T cells enriched from blood (not recorded which). These receptors were obtained from a woman aged 30 to 39 who had recovered from COVID-19.

V gene TRBV5-4 combines with J gene TRBJ1-4, with TRBD1 matching 8 bases. The CDR3 covers 16 residues. Germline CDR1 reads SGHNT; CDR2 reads YYREEE (reference sequence). V lost 3 bases and J lost 5; bases outside the gene matches: 9. CDR3 in amino acids: CASSSGTRTGNEKLFF. CDR3 nucleotides: TGTGCCAGCAGCTCCGGTACCCGGACAGGGAATGAAAAACTGTTTTTT.

This chain uses TRBV5-1 with TRBJ1-4, with D possibly TRBD1 on 5 matching bases. Germline CDR1 and CDR2: SGHRS and YFSETQ. The CDR3 is 13 residues long. Trimming pared 0 bases from V and 7 bases from J, leaving 7 bases between. The CDR3 coding sequence is TGCGCCAGCAGCTTGGGGCAGGGTGAAAAACTGTTTTTT. Encoded protein: CASSLGQGEKLFF.

This rearrangement joins TRBV14 to TRBJ1-1, with unresolved D. V lost 0 bases to trimming and J lost 2 bases, with 7 bases between them. CDR3 length equals 14 residues. Looked up from germline, CDR1 is SGHDN and CDR2 is FVKESK. The CDR3 reads CASSQEARNTEAFF. The CDR3 nucleotides are TGTGCCAGCAGCCAAGAAGCGAGAAACACTGAAGCTTTCTTT.

There are a few counts of this clone. The rearrangement uses TRBV7-2 and TRBJ1-2; 9 bases match TRBD1. Trimming cost V 1 base and J 4 bases; bases outside gene matches: 10. The CDR3 extends over 17 amino acids. In germline, CDR1 is SGHTA, CDR2 FQGNSA. CDR3: CASSLEGQGTRAYGYTF. Here the CDR3 DNA reads TGTGCCAGCAGCTTAGAGGGACAGGGTACGAGAGCCTATGGCTACACCTTC.

CDR3 loop: CASSPNPGWGGSYEQYF. The DNA for the CDR3 is TGCGCCAGCAGCCCCAACCCAGGCTGGGGAGGATCCTACGAGCAGTACTTC. This chain links TRBV5-1 with TRBJ2-7, with a tentative D call TRBD2 (6 bases). Per germline, CDR1 SGHRS and CDR2 YFSETQ. Trimming removed 4 bases from V and 1 base from J, with 21 bases in between. The CDR3 is made up of 17 amino acids. The whole variable domain, filled in from reference TRBV5-1 and TRBJ2-7, reads KAGVTQTPRYLIKTRGQQVTLSCSPISGHRSVSWYQQTPGQGLQFLFEYFSETQRNKGNFPGRFSGRQFSNSRSEMNVSTLELGDSALYLCASSPNPGWGGSYEQYFGPGTRLTVT.

The gene calls are TRBV28 and TRBJ2-1; 8 bases line up with TRBD2. CDR3 length equals 15 residues. V lost 8 bases and J lost 4; bases outside the gene matches: 10. Germline CDR1 MDHEN, CDR2 SYDVKM. CDR3 nucleotide sequence: TGTGCCAGCCTCATAGCGGGACTAGGTTACAATGAGCAGTTCTTC. It is translated as CASLIAGLGYNEQFF.

The chain uses TRBV5-1 and TRBJ2-1; 13 bases align to TRBD2. J lost 4 bases, V lost 2 bases, and 9 bases had no gene match. The CDR3 covers 18 residues. Germline values: CDR1 SGHRS, CDR2 YFSETQ. The CDR3: CASSFTGLAGDGYNEQFF. CDR3 nucleotides: TGCGCCAGCAGCTTCACCGGACTAGCGGGAGATGGTTACAATGAGCAGTTCTTC.

J is TRBJ2-2 and V is TRBV29-1, with 8 bases fitting TRBD1. V lost 6 bases and J lost 4; bases outside the gene matches: 10. Germline CDR1 SQVTM, CDR2 ANQGSEA. The CDR3 length is 15 residues. This CDR3 is CSVGTGGSSTGELFF. CDR3 nucleotides: TGCAGCGTCGGAACAGGGGGGTCAAGCACCGGGGAGCTGTTTTTT.

The chain is built from TRBV7-3 and TRBJ2-1, with D uncertain. CDR1 is SGHTA, CDR2 FQGTGA, per germline. The V gene lost 4 bases and the J gene lost 5 bases, with 9 bases spanning the gap. The CDR3 sequence is 13 residues long. The CDR3 nucleotides are TGTGCCAGCAGCTCGGTACTGAACAATGAGCAGTTCTTC. Encoded protein: CASSSVLNNEQFF. Based on the CDR3 plus reference TRBV7-3 and TRBJ2-1, the full variable domain is GAGVSQTPSNKVTEKGKYVELRCDPISGHTALYWYRQSLGQGPEFLIYFQGTGAADDSGLPNDRFFAVRPEGSVSTLKIQRTERGDSAVYLCASSSVLNNEQFFGPGTRLTVL.

The rearrangement joins TRBV5-6 to TRBJ2-7, with no clear D. Trimming removed 3 bases at V and 5 bases at J, with 15 bases between. CDR1 is SGHDT, CDR2 YYEEEE, per germline. CDR3 length equals 14 residues. CDR3 DNA sequence: TGTGCCAGCAGCTCCTCGCTGGCAGTCGACGAGCAGTACTTC. It specifies CASSSSLAVDEQYF.

This clone was detected only once. The genes are TRBV11-2 and TRBJ2-3; 16 bases agree with TRBD2. Trimming removed 5 bases from V and 2 bases from J; junction bases left unmatched: 7. The CDR3 contains 18 residues. CDR1 and CDR2 (germline): SGHAT, FQNNGV. CDR3 sequence: CASSRWGLAGGNTDTQYF. In DNA, the CDR3 is TGTGCCAGCAGCCGATGGGGACTAGCGGGAGGGAACACAGATACGCAGTATTTT.

The chain carries TRBV6-5 and TRBJ2-7; 11 nucleotides align to TRBD2. This CDR3 region has 15 residues. Unmatched junction bases numbered 7, after V lost 8 bases and J lost 1 base. Germline V lookup: CDR1 MNHEY, CDR2 SVGAGI. The CDR3 loop reads CASETLAGGSYEQYF. Written as DNA, the CDR3 is TGTGCCAGCGAAACTCTAGCGGGAGGATCCTACGAGCAGTACTTC.

The chain combines TRBV12-3 or TRBV12-4 with TRBJ1-2; no definite D call. This CDR3 has 11 residues. V was shortened by 3 bases and J by 6 bases, with 5 bases between the two germline ends. The CDR3 nucleotides read TGTGCCAGCAGTTTCTCCGATGGCTACACCTTC. It codes for CASSFSDGYTF.

This chain joins TRBV27 and TRBJ2-7; D is perhaps TRBD2 (6 bases). V was clipped by 1 base and J by 1 base, with 23 bases between them. Germline V gene lookup returns CDR1 MNHEY and CDR2 SMNVEV (reference sequence). There are 19 residues in the CDR3. CDR3 bases: TGTGCCAGCAGTTTATTCGCTACAGCGGGCGCCGAGGGGTCCTACGAGCAGTACTTC. It translates to CASSLFATAGAEGSYEQYF.

J is TRBJ2-1 and V is TRBV19, with D perhaps matching TRBD2 (6 bases). CDR1 and CDR2 (germline): LNHDA, SQIVND (reference sequence). The CDR3 is 14 amino acids. V lost 4 bases, J lost 2 bases, and 9 bases lay in between. CDR3 nucleotide sequence: TGTGCCAGTAGTAGCGGGATCCCCTACAATGAGCAGTTCTTC. Its protein product is CASSSGIPYNEQFF. The full variable domain, in which reference TRBV19 and TRBJ2-1 provide the parts outside the CDR3, is DGGITQSPKYLFRKEGQNVTLSCEQNLNHDAMYWYRQDPGQGLRLIYYSQIVNDFQKGDIAEGYSVSREKKESFPLTVTSAQKNPTAFYLCASSSGIPYNEQFFGPGTRLTVL.

The V gene is TRBV3-1 (or the pseudogene TRBV3-2), the J gene TRBJ1-1; no clear D gene. The CDR3 totals 14 residues. Trimming left V 2 bases short and J 0 bases short, with 7 bases between. In germline, CDR1 is LGHDT, CDR2 YNNKEL (reference sequence). CDR3 in DNA: TGTGCCAGCAGCCAAAGAGGGTTGAACACTGAAGCTTTCTTT. Translation: CASSQRGLNTEAFF.

The chain employs TRBV7-2 and TRBJ1-6, with D perhaps matching TRBD1 (5 bases). The germline V gene has CDR1 SGHTA and CDR2 FQGNSA. Trimming pared 3 bases from V and 9 bases from J, leaving 12 bases between. The CDR3 runs to 14 residues. DNA of the CDR3: TGTGCCAGCAGCTTCGACGGGGGGGGTTCACCCCTCCACTTT. Translating gives CASSFDGGGSPLHF. Together with reference TRBV7-2 and TRBJ1-6, the CDR3 gives the full variable domain: GAGVSQSPSNKVTEKGKDVELRCDPISGHTALYWYRQSLGQGLEFLIYFQGNSAPDKSGLPSDRFSAERTGGSVSTLTIQRTQQEDSAVYLCASSFDGGGSPLHFGNGTRLTVT.

The chain couples TRBV10-3 to TRBJ2-2; tentatively, D is TRBD1 (6 bases). Trimming pared 6 bases from V and 3 bases from J, leaving 17 bases between. Germline-derived CDR1 and CDR2 are ENHRY and SYGVKD. This CDR3 is built from 16 residues. CDR3 DNA sequence: TGTGCCATCAGACCGGACAGAGAGGGCTACACCGGGGAGCTGTTTTTT. Translated, it gives CAIRPDREGYTGELFF.

V is TRBV5-1 and J is TRBJ2-2, with 8 positions matching TRBD2. Germline V gene sequence: CDR1 SGHRS, CDR2 YFSETQ. This CDR3 region has 16 residues. Trimming at V came to 3 bases and at J to 5 bases, leaving 9 bases not matched to a gene. The CDR3 loop reads CASSYTGGQRTGELFF. In DNA form, the CDR3 reads TGCGCCAGCAGCTACACGGGAGGGCAAAGGACCGGGGAGCTGTTTTTT.

The chain joins TRBV19 to TRBJ2-7, with TRBD1 identical over 8 bases. The CDR3 consists of 16 residues. Per germline, CDR1 LNHDA and CDR2 SQIVND (reference sequence). J lost 2 bases, V lost 1 base, and 7 bases had no gene match. As DNA, the CDR3 is TGTGCCAGTAGTATAGCCCGACAGGGGTTTACCTACGAGCAGTACTTC. Residues: CASSIARQGFTYEQYF. Full variable domain (remainder filled in from reference TRBV19 and TRBJ2-7): DGGITQSPKYLFRKEGQNVTLSCEQNLNHDAMYWYRQDPGQGLRLIYYSQIVNDFQKGDIAEGYSVSREKKESFPLTVTSAQKNPTAFYLCASSIARQGFTYEQYFGPGTRLTVT.

This CDR3 reads CASSQTLAEVDEQYF. The CDR3 bases are TGTGCCAGCAGCCAGACTCTAGCGGAGGTGGACGAGCAGTACTTC. This chain links TRBV4-2 with TRBJ2-7, with TRBD2 matching over 7 bases. This CDR3 is 15 amino acids long. V dropped 3 bases and J dropped 5; count of bases not matched to a gene: 10. The V gene's germline CDR1 is LGHNA and CDR2 YNFKEQ.

This chain connects TRBV5-1 to TRBJ2-1, with 8 bases identical to TRBD1. The J segment lost 8 bases and the V segment lost 4 bases, leaving 11 bases of the junction unmatched. The germline gives CDR1 SGHRS, CDR2 YFSETQ. The CDR3 totals 15 residues. The CDR3: CASSKGQEASHEQFF. The DNA of the CDR3 is TGCGCCAGCAGCAAGGGACAGGAGGCTTCACATGAGCAGTTCTTC. The full variable domain, in which reference TRBV5-1 and TRBJ2-1 provide the parts outside the CDR3, is KAGVTQTPRYLIKTRGQQVTLSCSPISGHRSVSWYQQTPGQGLQFLFEYFSETQRNKGNFPGRFSGRQFSNSRSEMNVSTLELGDSALYLCASSKGQEASHEQFFGPGTRLTVL.

The CDR3: CASSNRDRAMNTEAFF. CDR3 coding DNA: TGTGCCAGCAGCAACCGGGACAGGGCAATGAACACTGAAGCTTTCTTT. This chain connects TRBV7-9 to TRBJ1-1, with TRBD1 matching 9 bases. This CDR3 contains 16 residues. Germline CDR1 SEHNR, CDR2 FQNEAQ (reference sequence). J lost 0 bases, V lost 5 bases, and 7 bases had no gene match.

The chain carries TRBV16 and TRBJ2-7; the D gene is possibly TRBD1 (6 bases). The V end was cut by 4 bases, the J end by 0 bases, with 10 bases between. The CDR3 covers 14 residues. From germline, CDR1 is KGHSY and CDR2 FQNENV. The CDR3 DNA follows: TGTGCCAGCAGCCGCATGGACAGCTCCTACGAGCAGTACTTC. This codes for CASSRMDSSYEQYF.

A remark on this clone: A read error may account for a junction end that differs from germline. J is TRBJ2-3 and V is TRBV11-2; 13 bases fit TRBD2. The CDR3 is made up of 18 amino acids. Germline-derived CDR1 and CDR2 are SGHAT and FQNNGV. Written as DNA, the CDR3 is TGTGCCAGCAGCTTAGCGGGGGGACTAGCGGGGATACTCACAGTATCGGATTTT. Amino acids: CASSLAGGLAGILTVSDF.